Listed below are T cell receptor beta chains from one sample, sequenced in a study of T cells in Graves' hyperthyroidism and ophthalmopathy. TCRdb ran MiXCR on the multiplex PCR reads and lists one entry per CDR3 protein. The data show 400,000 to 600,000 distinct CDR3 sequences, with less than 25% seen just once and roughly 29% held by the top ten. Sequencing used blood. The receptors originated from a man between 18 and 29 years old with Graves' hyperthyroidism. CDR3s include the opening cysteine and the closing phenylalanine or tryptophan.

v_call | cdr3_aa
TRBV6-5 | CASSFSLLNTEAFF
TRBV6-2/TRBV6-3 | CASSYSLQGYGSNQPQHF
TRBV12-3/TRBV12-4 | CASSLEEVLLSYEQYF
TRBV7-9 | CASSLGSGSGETQYF
TRBV11-2 | CASSGGRFSEQYF
TRBV29-1 | CSVEDPQAFYGYTF
TRBV6-2/TRBV6-3 | CASSYSLTQGSSGNTIYF
TRBV28 | CASSSRPNYGYTF
TRBV2 | CASSVSQTGGNTIYF
TRBV12-3/TRBV12-4 | CASSFGMPYEQYF
TRBV12-3/TRBV12-4 | CASRTTGGSYNSPLHF
TRBV30 | CAWKARLAKNIQYF
TRBV7-2 | CASSWDWKETQYF
TRBV12-3/TRBV12-4 | CASSRSAGQGHEQYF
TRBV2 | CALGVSSGYTF
TRBV6-2/TRBV6-3 | CASSYPTWATGTSSGANVLTF
TRBV28 | CASSSRAGLIGHAEAFF